This T cell receptor beta chain was found in a study of blood T cell repertoires in COVID-19. Data came from immunoSEQ multiplex PCR; TCRdb stores just in-frame clones and leaves some out. Among over 150,000 clones listed, around four fifths were seen once. The germline V gene has CDR1 MDHEN and CDR2 SYDVKM. The CDR3 consists of 15 residues. Deletions cut 2 bases from V and 4 bases from J, with 9 bases between. This chain links TRBV28 with TRBJ2-6, with D maybe TRBD1 (6 bases). Sequencing used peripheral blood. The sequence was collected from a woman aged 80 or over with COVID-19, enrolled during active disease. CDR3 sequence reads: CASSLQGPGANVLTF. DNA for the CDR3: TGTGCCAGCAGTTTACAGGGGCCCGGGGCCAACGTCCTGACTTTC.